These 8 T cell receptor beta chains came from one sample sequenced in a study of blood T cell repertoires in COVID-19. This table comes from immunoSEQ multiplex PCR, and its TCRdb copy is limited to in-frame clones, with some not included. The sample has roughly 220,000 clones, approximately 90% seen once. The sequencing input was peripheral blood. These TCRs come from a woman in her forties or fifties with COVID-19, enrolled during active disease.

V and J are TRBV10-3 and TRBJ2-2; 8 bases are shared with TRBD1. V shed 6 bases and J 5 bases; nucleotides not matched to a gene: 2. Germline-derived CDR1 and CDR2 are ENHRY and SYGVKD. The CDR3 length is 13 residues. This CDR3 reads CAIRTGGTGELFF. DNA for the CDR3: TGTGCCATCAGAACAGGGGGAACCGGGGAGCTGTTTTTT.

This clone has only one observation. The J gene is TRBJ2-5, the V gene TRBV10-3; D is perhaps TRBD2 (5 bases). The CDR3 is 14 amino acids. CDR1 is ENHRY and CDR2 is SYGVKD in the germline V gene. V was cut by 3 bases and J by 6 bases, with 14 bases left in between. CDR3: CAISEVPSPKTQYF. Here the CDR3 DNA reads TGTGCCATCAGTGAAGTCCCTAGCCCCAAGACCCAGTACTTC.

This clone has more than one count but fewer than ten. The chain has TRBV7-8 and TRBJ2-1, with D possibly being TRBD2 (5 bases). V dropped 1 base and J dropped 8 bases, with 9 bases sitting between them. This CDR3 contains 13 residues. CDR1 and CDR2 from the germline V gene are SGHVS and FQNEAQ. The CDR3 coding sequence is TGTGCCAGCAGCTTAGGAGGTAGCGATGAGCAGTTCTTC. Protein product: CASSLGGSDEQFF.

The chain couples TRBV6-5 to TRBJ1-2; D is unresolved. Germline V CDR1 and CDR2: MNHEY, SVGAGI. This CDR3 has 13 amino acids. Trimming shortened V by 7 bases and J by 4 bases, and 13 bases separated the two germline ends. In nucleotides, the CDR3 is TGTGCCAGCAAAGAGGGCTCCTTCTATGGCTACACCTTC. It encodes CASKEGSFYGYTF.

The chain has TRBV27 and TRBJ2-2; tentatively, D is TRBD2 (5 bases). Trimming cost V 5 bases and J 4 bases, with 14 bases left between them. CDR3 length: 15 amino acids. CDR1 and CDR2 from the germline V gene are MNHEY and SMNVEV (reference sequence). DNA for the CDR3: TGTGCCAGCAGTGGGCTAGGACTCGGCACCGGGGAGCTGTTTTTT. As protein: CASSGLGLGTGELFF.

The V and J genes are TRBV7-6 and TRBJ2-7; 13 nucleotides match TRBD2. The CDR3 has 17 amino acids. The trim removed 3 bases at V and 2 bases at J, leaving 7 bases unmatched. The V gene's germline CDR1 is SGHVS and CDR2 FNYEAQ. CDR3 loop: CASSFWAGTSGAYEQYF. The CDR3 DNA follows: TGTGCCAGCAGCTTCTGGGCCGGGACTAGCGGGGCCTACGAGCAGTACTTC.

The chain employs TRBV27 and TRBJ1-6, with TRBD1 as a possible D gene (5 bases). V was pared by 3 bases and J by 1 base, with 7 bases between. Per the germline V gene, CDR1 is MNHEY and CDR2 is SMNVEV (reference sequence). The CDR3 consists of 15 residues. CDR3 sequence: CASSLRGSYNSPLHF. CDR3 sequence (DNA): TGTGCCAGCAGTTTGCGGGGGTCCTATAATTCACCCCTCCACTTT.

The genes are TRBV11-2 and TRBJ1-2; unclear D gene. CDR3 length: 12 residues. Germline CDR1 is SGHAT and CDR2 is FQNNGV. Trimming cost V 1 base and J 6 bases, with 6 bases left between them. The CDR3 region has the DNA TGTGCCAGCAGCTTAGTTAATGATGGCTACACCTTC. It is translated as CASSLVNDGYTF.